The entry that follows covers one T cell receptor beta chain sequence. This specimen belongs to a study of control samples from healthy donors and cancer patients. CDR1 is MDHEN and CDR2 is SYDVKM in the germline V gene. The CDR3 consists of 15 residues. V lost 5 bases, J lost 7 bases, and 10 bases stayed unmatched. Produced via immunoSEQ multiplex PCR; TCRdb's table is partial and in-frame only. This repertoire includes approximately 190,000 clones. J is TRBJ1-4 and V is TRBV28; 7 bases align to TRBD1. The sequenced material came from blood. The sequence derives from a woman aged 25-40 years in good health. The CDR3 region has the DNA TGTGCCAGCAGTACAGTGACAGGGCGGAGTGAAAAACTGTTTTTT. Protein sequence: CASSTVTGRSEKLFF.